The rows below give T cell receptor beta chains drawn from one sample of a study of OX40 agonist ivuxolimab in advanced cancers. The assay was immunoSEQ multiplex PCR, and TCRdb's table has in-frame clones only and misses some. The repertoire holds tens of thousands of clones, with roughly 84% as singletons. Specimen: CD4+ or CD8+ T cells sorted from blood, collected in a trial of the OX40 agonist ivuxolimab. Receptor source: an adult with an advanced solid tumor such as melanoma, head and neck, liver or kidney cancer. Each CDR3 is given without its conserved first and last residue.

J: TRBJ1-6; V: TRBV6-6; CDR3: ASSHVGSSPLH
J: TRBJ1-3; V: TRBV9; CDR3: ASSVLLSGNTIY
J: TRBJ2-4; V: TRBV5-1; CDR3: ASSLGAATSAKNIQY
J: TRBJ1-5; V: TRBV28; CDR3: AYGQGLDQPQH
J: TRBJ1-5; V: TRBV28; CDR3: ATIGSNQPQH
J: TRBJ1-2; V: TRBV18; CDR3: ASSTEYGYT
J: TRBJ2-1; V: TRBV11-3; CDR3: ASSLDGTSQGGVQF
J: TRBJ2-5; V: TRBV19; CDR3: ASSMTGGRETQY
J: TRBJ2-7; V: TRBV4-2; CDR3: ASSQEDPYEQY
J: TRBJ2-5; V: TRBV19; CDR3: ASSTTSGRETQY
J: TRBJ1-2; V: TRBV28; CDR3: ASSPPGTNNYGYT
J: TRBJ1-2; V: TRBV9; CDR3: ASSVRQGGYT
J: TRBJ1-1; V: TRBV6-6; CDR3: ASSSLGQEGNTEAF
J: TRBJ2-3; V: TRBV5-6; CDR3: ASSLVASGGSTDTQY
J: TRBJ1-6; V: TRBV5-1; CDR3: ASSAGTGINSPLH
J: TRBJ2-5; V: TRBV5-1; CDR3: ASSLAGGKETQY
J: NA; V: TRBV2; CDR3: ASSEAEPYEQY
J: TRBJ2-2; V: TRBV11-2; CDR3: ASSHSPGPGRAGELF
J: TRBJ1-2; V: TRBV5-8; CDR3: ASSIGVKANYGYT
J: TRBJ2-3; V: TRBV5-5; CDR3: ASSWDGVTDTQY
J: TRBJ1-3; V: TRBV19; CDR3: ASSIGGQAGNTIY
J: TRBJ2-2; V: TRBV11-3; CDR3: ASSRLAENTGELF
J: TRBJ1-1; V: TRBV5-4; CDR3: ASSLEGGEAF
J: TRBJ2-1; V: TRBV19; CDR3: ASSRSGGPFNEQF
J: TRBJ1-1; V: TRBV7-3; CDR3: ASSLTGGGNTEAF
J: TRBJ2-5; V: TRBV5-1; CDR3: ASSAGQATLRETQY
J: TRBJ2-3; V: TRBV19; CDR3: ASSSSPGQGIVRETDTQY
J: TRBJ2-7; V: TRBV9; CDR3: ASSRLAGQSYEQY
J: TRBJ2-7; V: TRBV30; CDR3: AWSVKGFSYEQY
J: TRBJ2-2; V: TRBV5-4; CDR3: ASSKDVNTGELF
J: TRBJ1-5; V: TRBV15; CDR3: ATSRDHRAPNQPQH
J: TRBJ1-1; V: TRBV9; CDR3: ASSVGSRNTEAF
J: TRBJ2-3; V: TRBV20-1; CDR3: SASIGDTQY
J: TRBJ2-3; V: TRBV19; CDR3: ASRKPSTDTQY
J: TRBJ1-1; V: TRBV19; CDR3: ASSIRARLNTEAF
J: TRBJ2-5; V: TRBV9; CDR3: ASSVATGPGETQY
J: TRBJ1-1; V: TRBV30; CDR3: AWIVRVTEAF
J: TRBJ2-7; V: TRBV6-6; CDR3: ASGVYEQY
J: TRBJ1-5; V: TRBV4-1; CDR3: ASSQDPHQPQH
J: TRBJ1-2; V: TRBV30; CDR3: AWNFDSYGYT
J: TRBJ1-1; V: TRBV27; CDR3: ASSFDSMNTEAF
J: TRBJ2-5; V: TRBV28; CDR3: ASRYKGSQYQETQY
J: TRBJ1-2; V: TRBV6-1; CDR3: ASNHPGTGTYGYT
J: TRBJ2-5; V: TRBV2; CDR3: ASSPDRGPQETQY
J: TRBJ2-7; V: TRBV4-2; CDR3: ASSQEGSTRGYY
J: TRBJ1-6; V: TRBV27; CDR3: ASSLSVLGSSSYNSPLH
J: TRBJ2-3; V: TRBV7-2; CDR3: ASSTGLAGTLTDTQY
J: TRBJ1-2; V: TRBV7-6; CDR3: ASSPTGVGYGYT
J: TRBJ1-5; V: TRBV10-3; CDR3: AISAVNSNQPQH
J: TRBJ1-2; V: TRBV18; CDR3: ASSPNRGDYGYT
J: TRBJ2-3; V: TRBV5-1; CDR3: ASSAGTSRTDTQY
J: TRBJ1-2; V: TRBV15; CDR3: ATSREMTAGYGYT
J: TRBJ2-2; V: TRBV5-4; CDR3: ASSLDRAIGELF
J: TRBJ2-7; V: TRBV7-9; CDR3: ASSRTSGAYEQY
J: TRBJ1-1; V: TRBV4-1; CDR3: ASRRGTGDGNTEAF